This T cell receptor beta chain is from a study of blood T cell repertoires in COVID-19. Study-wide context: Italy, Spain and the United States were the sources of the convalescent and acute COVID-19 samples. T cells, B-cell-depleted T cells, or PBMCs provided the cDNA or gDNA that served as material.

As originally analysed: Estimated nucleated cell counts came from reference gene primer amplification. Libraries were prepared by immunoSEQ multiplex PCR; TCRdb keeps only in-frame clonotypes and omits some of them. V and J calls and clone size are copied from that table; D and trimming were computed from the DNA. This sample has tens of thousands of clones; around 83% occur once, and the top ten carry 10% to 15%. The table lists this clone with a count of one. Germline CDR1 reads SGDLS; CDR2 reads YYNGEE. The CDR3 extends over 15 amino acids. Trimming left V 4 bases short and J 4 bases short, with 16 bases between.

This TCR derives from a human donor in a cohort sampled during active COVID-19. Material for sequencing was peripheral blood. The chain employs TRBV9 and TRBJ2-3; D might be TRBD2 (5 bases). CDR3: CASSYTGVGSDTQYF. In nucleotides, the CDR3 is TGTGCCAGCAGCTACACCGGGGTCGGTTCAGATACGCAGTATTTT.